Shown below are 17 T cell receptor beta chains from a single sample sequenced in a study of Ad26.COV2.S vaccination and SARS-CoV-2 variants. Profiled with immunoSEQ multiplex PCR; TCRdb holds only in-frame clones, not every one. The table includes roughly 400,000 clones, about 92% detected once. Treatment: 19 received Ad26.COV2.S at low or high dose, single or two shots; a few received placebo; per-sample allocation not given. Sampling occurred on day 63 after the first vaccine or placebo injection. Source: peripheral blood, taken in a trial of Ad26.COV2.S vaccine versus placebo. The source of these receptors is a person between 18 and 60 years old who received the Ad26.COV2.S COVID-19 vaccine or a placebo.

The genes are TRBV7-2 and TRBJ2-5; TRBD1 is a possible D gene (6 bases). The CDR3 runs 14 residues. Trimming left V 4 bases short and J 5 bases short, with 14 bases between. From germline, CDR1 is SGHTA and CDR2 FQGNSA. CDR3 in DNA: TGTGCCAGCAGCTACCTCAGGGGACGGGAGACCCAGTACTTC. It encodes CASSYLRGRETQYF.

This chain joins TRBV5-1 and TRBJ2-7; maybe TRBD1 (6 bases). The CDR3 sequence is 14 residues long. Trimming removed 5 bases at V and 4 bases at J, with 16 bases between. Germline CDR1 and CDR2: SGHRS and YFSETQ. The DNA for the CDR3 is TGCGCCAGCAGTTCACAGGGCCTGAGATACGAGCAGTACTTC. Protein sequence: CASSSQGLRYEQYF.

CDR3 loop: CASSASGGLYNEQFF. In DNA, the CDR3 is TGTGCCAGCAGCGCTAGCGGGGGCCTCTACAATGAGCAGTTCTTC. This chain uses TRBV9 with TRBJ2-1; the match to TRBD2 covers 10 bases. The CDR3 contains 15 residues. Germline V gene sequence: CDR1 SGDLS, CDR2 YYNGEE. The junction had 3 bases not matched to a gene; V was cut back by 3 bases and J by 3 bases.

The genes are TRBV9 and TRBJ1-3, with D maybe TRBD1 (5 bases). The germline CDR1 and CDR2 sequences are SGDLS and YYNGEE. The ends were cut back, 0 bases at V and 5 bases at J, with 12 bases in the middle. The CDR3 loop spans 15 amino acids. CDR3 sequence: CASSVATDIRNTIYF. CDR3 nucleotide sequence: TGTGCCAGCAGCGTAGCGACAGACATAAGAAACACCATATATTTT. Using reference TRBV9 and TRBJ1-3 for the parts outside the CDR3, the full variable domain is DSGVTQTPKHLITATGQRVTLRCSPRSGDLSVYWYQQSLDQGLQFLIQYYNGEERAKGNILERFSAQQFPDLHSELNLSSLELGDSALYFCASSVATDIRNTIYFGEGSWLTVV.

The rearrangement joins TRBV7-8 to TRBJ1-2; 7 bases fit TRBD1. Germline V gene data show CDR1 as SGHVS and CDR2 as FQNEAQ. This CDR3 region has 15 residues. With 0 bases clipped from V and 3 bases from J, the junction kept 4 bases outside the gene matches. In nucleotides, the CDR3 is TGTGCCAGCAGCTTAGCCCCAACAGGGGACTATGGCTACACCTTC. Translated, it gives CASSLAPTGDYGYTF.

A few counts support this clone. The gene calls are TRBV9 and TRBJ1-1, with D hard to call. There are 15 residues in the CDR3. The germline gives CDR1 SGDLS, CDR2 YYNGEE. V lost 0 bases, J lost 0 bases, and 9 bases lay in between. The CDR3 coding sequence is TGTGCCAGCAGCGTAGGGACGTCTATGAACACTGAAGCTTTCTTT. As protein: CASSVGTSMNTEAFF.

The V gene is TRBV4-3, the J gene TRBJ2-7; 8 bases are shared with TRBD1. Trimming removed 1 base from V and 5 bases from J; junction bases left unmatched: 7. The CDR3 is 15 residues long. Germline lookup yields CDR1 LGHNA and CDR2 YSLEER. The CDR3 region has the DNA TGCGCCAGCAGCCAAGTTGGACAGGGCGTTAACGAGCAGTACTTC. The encoded protein is CASSQVGQGVNEQYF.

This clone was counted once. The chain couples TRBV11-2 to TRBJ2-5, with 8 bases matching TRBD2. CDR1 is SGHAT and CDR2 is FQNNGV in the germline V gene. The CDR3 is 16 residues long. V dropped 2 bases and J dropped 1; count of bases not matched to a gene: 6. The CDR3 here is CASSLTQRGSQETQYF. In DNA form, the CDR3 reads TGTGCCAGCAGCTTAACCCAGCGGGGGAGCCAAGAGACCCAGTACTTC. The complete variable domain, with remaining parts taken from reference TRBV11-2 and TRBJ2-5, reads EAGVAQSPRYKIIEKRQSVAFWCNPISGHATLYWYQQILGQGPKLLIQFQNNGVVDDSQLPKDRFSAERLKGVDSTLKIQPAKLEDSAVYLCASSLTQRGSQETQYFGPGTRLLVL.

V gene TRBV30 combines with J gene TRBJ2-1; TRBD2 might be the D (5 bases). Germline-derived CDR1 and CDR2 are GTSNPN and SVGIG (reference sequence). CDR3 length equals 15 residues. Trimming stripped 2 bases from V and 2 bases from J, with 13 bases between. In DNA, the CDR3 is TGTGCCTGGAGTATGCGAAGCGGTCCCTACAATGAGCAGTTCTTC. It yields the protein CAWSMRSGPYNEQFF. The entire variable domain, with the rest obtained from reference TRBV30 and TRBJ2-1, is as follows: SQTIHQWPATLVQPVGSPLSLECTVEGTSNPNLYWYRQAAGRGLQLLFYSVGIGQISSEVPQNLSASRPQDRQFILSSKKLLLSDSGFYLCAWSMRSGPYNEQFFGPGTRLTVL.

The chain links TRBV20-1 to TRBJ2-5, with unresolved D. V gave up 3 bases and J gave up 5 bases, with 13 bases separating them. The CDR3 has 13 residues. Germline CDR1 and CDR2: DFQATT and SNEGSKA (reference sequence). CDR3 sequence: CSASSLMEETQYF. The CDR3 DNA reads TGCAGTGCTAGTAGTCTGATGGAGGAGACCCAGTACTTC.

This clone appeared once. The V call is TRBV6-2 or TRBV6-3, the J call TRBJ2-2; D ambiguous. The CDR3 loop spans 16 amino acids. Germline assignment: CDR1 MNHEY and CDR2 SVGEGT. V lost 2 bases and J lost 0, with 10 bases in between. This CDR3 is CASSYEVRTNTGELFF. The CDR3 nucleotides are TGTGCCAGCAGTTACGAGGTCAGGACGAACACCGGGGAGCTGTTTTTT.

This chain links TRBV7-2 with TRBJ2-7; maybe TRBD2 (6 bases). CDR3 length equals 15 residues. Looked up from germline, CDR1 is SGHTA and CDR2 is FQGNSA. V lost 3 bases to trimming and J lost 2 bases, with 14 bases between them. CDR3 loop: CASSLGGLTTYEQYF. In nucleotides, the CDR3 is TGTGCCAGCAGCTTGGGGGGTCTCACTACCTACGAGCAGTACTTC.

The V call is TRBV7-2, the J call TRBJ2-1; D may be TRBD1 (6 bases). Trimming took off 3 bases at V and 8 bases at J, with 17 bases between the two ends. This CDR3 has 15 residues. Germline V CDR1 and CDR2: SGHTA, FQGNSA. The CDR3 region has the DNA TGTGCCAGCAGCTTTGGTGGGGGCCCTATGGATGAGCAGTTCTTC. This translates into CASSFGGGPMDEQFF. Variable domain in full (rest from reference TRBV7-2 and TRBJ2-1): GAGVSQSPSNKVTEKGKDVELRCDPISGHTALYWYRQSLGQGLEFLIYFQGNSAPDKSGLPSDRFSAERTGGSVSTLTIQRTQQEDSAVYLCASSFGGGPMDEQFFGPGTRLTVL.

V is TRBV7-6 and J is TRBJ2-5, with TRBD2 identical over 14 bases. CDR3 length: 15 amino acids. With V trimmed by 5 bases and J by 9 bases, 8 bases remained unmatched. The germline V gene encodes CDR1 SGHVS and CDR2 FNYEAQ. This CDR3 reads CASSQGTSGGKAQYF. In nucleotides, the CDR3 is TGTGCCAGCAGCCAAGGGACTAGCGGGGGAAAGGCCCAGTACTTC.

The J gene is TRBJ1-1, the V gene TRBV7-9; D ambiguous. The CDR3 length is 14 residues. The germline V gene has CDR1 SEHNR and CDR2 FQNEAQ (reference sequence). V lost 1 base and J lost 6, with 12 bases in between. The CDR3 bases are TGTGCCAGCAGCTTAGTCGGTCCACGCCCTGAAGCTTTCTTT. Its translation: CASSLVGPRPEAFF.

This clone is a singleton in its sample. The gene calls are TRBV5-6 and TRBJ2-7, with D uncertain. The CDR3 totals 15 residues. Trimming took off 0 bases at V and 3 bases at J, with 13 bases between the two ends. Germline CDR1 reads SGHDT; CDR2 reads YYEEEE. The CDR3 nucleotides read TGTGCCAGCAGCTTGGATTGGCACGAACTCTACGAGCAGTACTTC. Amino acid sequence: CASSLDWHELYEQYF.

The V gene is TRBV5-1, the J gene TRBJ2-5; TRBD1 agrees at 7 bases. The length of the CDR3 is 15 residues. Germline lookup yields CDR1 SGHRS and CDR2 YFSETQ. Trimming removed 3 bases from V and 4 bases from J; junction bases left unmatched: 9. The CDR3 is CASSSSPGGVETQYF. Here the CDR3 DNA reads TGCGCCAGCAGCTCCTCGCCAGGGGGTGTAGAGACCCAGTACTTC.